This T cell receptor beta chain emerged from a study of blood T cells in healthy people across ages. Study findings and constraints: What prevented conclusive comparison of naive and antigen-experienced cells was that PBMCs were unsorted. Per million T cells, the diversity of TCR beta decreased roughly linearly as age advanced. Total diversity from one million sequenced T cells was likely underestimated.

Notes on this clonotype: Its cognate antigen is unknown.

Healthy Russian Caucasian donors spanned ages about 6 to 100 years. Through a sample-barcoded 5' primer and a J-beta primer mix, a second PCR was run for about 7 to 12 cycles. TCRdb processed the 5' RACE reads anew with MiXCR; each CDR3 protein has one entry. The table lists about a million distinct CDR3 sequences, under 50% of them singletons. V lost 5 bases and J 7 bases, leaving 15 bases between the germline ends. CDR1 and CDR2 (germline): SGDLS, YYNGEE. The CDR3 extends over 13 amino acids. The TCR sequence derives from a man in his thirties or forties in good health. The V and J genes are TRBV9 and TRBJ1-2; TRBD1 is a possible D gene (5 bases). Sequencing used blood. CDR3 region: CASSGTESGGYTF. CDR3 sequence (DNA): TGTGCCAGCAGTGGGACGGAGTCGGGTGGCTACACCTTC.